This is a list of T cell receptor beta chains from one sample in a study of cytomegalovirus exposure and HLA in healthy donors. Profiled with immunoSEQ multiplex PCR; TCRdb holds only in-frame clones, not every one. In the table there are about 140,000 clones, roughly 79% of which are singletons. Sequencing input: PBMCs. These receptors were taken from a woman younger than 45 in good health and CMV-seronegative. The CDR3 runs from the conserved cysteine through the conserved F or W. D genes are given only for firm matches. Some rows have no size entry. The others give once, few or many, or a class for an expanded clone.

cdr3_nt: TGTGCCAGCAGCCAAGGGCCTAGCTTGGAGACCCAGTACTTC
cdr3_aa: CASSQGPSLETQYF
j_call: TRBJ2-5
clone_size: -
d_call: -
v_call: TRBV14

cdr3_nt: TGTGCCAGCAGCTTAGTAGGAGGGGTTGGTGAAGCTTTCTTT
cdr3_aa: CASSLVGGVGEAFF
j_call: TRBJ1-1
clone_size: -
d_call: -
v_call: TRBV7-9

cdr3_nt: TGTGCCAGTAGTAGACAGGGGATTGGGAATCAGCCCCAGCATTTT
cdr3_aa: CASSRQGIGNQPQHF
j_call: TRBJ1-5
clone_size: -
d_call: TRBD1
v_call: TRBV19

cdr3_nt: TGTGCCAGCAGCCAAACAGGGACTGGAAACACCATATATTTT
cdr3_aa: CASSQTGTGNTIYF
j_call: TRBJ1-3
clone_size: -
d_call: -
v_call: TRBV4-2

cdr3_nt: TGCGCCAGCAGCTTGGTTGGAGGTTACTCCTACGAGCAGTACTTC
cdr3_aa: CASSLVGGYSYEQYF
j_call: TRBJ2-7
clone_size: -
d_call: -
v_call: TRBV5-1

cdr3_nt: TGTGCCAGCAGCGTGACAGACGGTGACTCTGGAAACACCATATATTTT
cdr3_aa: CASSVTDGDSGNTIYF
j_call: TRBJ1-3
clone_size: few
d_call: -
v_call: TRBV9

cdr3_nt: TGTGCCAGCAGTTCCACCTCCGGGACAGGTCGTCCTAATTCACCCCTCCACTTT
cdr3_aa: CASSSTSGTGRPNSPLHF
j_call: TRBJ1-6
clone_size: few
d_call: TRBD1
v_call: TRBV27

cdr3_nt: TGCAGCGTGATTGACAGGGGGCGAGGAGCTTTCTTT
cdr3_aa: CSVIDRGRGAFF
j_call: TRBJ1-1
clone_size: -
d_call: TRBD1
v_call: TRBV29-1

cdr3_nt: TGTGCCAGCAGCTCCCAGACTAGCGGGGGTCATGGTGAGCAGTTCTTC
cdr3_aa: CASSSQTSGGHGEQFF
j_call: TRBJ2-1
clone_size: -
d_call: TRBD2
v_call: TRBV11-2

cdr3_nt: TGTGCCAGCAGTTCCCCTAGCGGGGGCCTTAACAATGAGCAGTTCTTC
cdr3_aa: CASSSPSGGLNNEQFF
j_call: TRBJ2-1
clone_size: once
d_call: TRBD2
v_call: TRBV6-5

cdr3_nt: TGTGCCAGCAGTCTAAGCAGGACAGGGACGAACACTGAAGCTTTCTTT
cdr3_aa: CASSLSRTGTNTEAFF
j_call: TRBJ1-1
clone_size: few
d_call: TRBD1
v_call: TRBV2

cdr3_nt: TGTGCCAGCACCCCCCCAGGGCCGAGTGAGGAGCAGTTCTTC
cdr3_aa: CASTPPGPSEEQFF
j_call: TRBJ2-1
clone_size: -
d_call: -
v_call: TRBV5-6

cdr3_nt: TGTGCCAGTAGTTTCCTAGGGGGCGAGACTGGAAACACCATATATTTT
cdr3_aa: CASSFLGGETGNTIYF
j_call: TRBJ1-3
clone_size: -
d_call: TRBD1
v_call: TRBV19

cdr3_nt: TGTGCCAGCAGCCCAGGGGGCAGGAATGAAAAACTGTTTTTT
cdr3_aa: CASSPGGRNEKLFF
j_call: TRBJ1-4
clone_size: -
d_call: TRBD1
v_call: TRBV9

cdr3_nt: TGTGCCAGCAGCCACGGACAGGGGGCGGATGGCTACACCTTC
cdr3_aa: CASSHGQGADGYTF
j_call: TRBJ1-2
clone_size: -
d_call: TRBD1
v_call: TRBV7-9

cdr3_nt: TGTGCCACCAGCAGCGGAGGTACTGAAGCTTTCTTT
cdr3_aa: CATSSGGTEAFF
j_call: TRBJ1-1
clone_size: once
d_call: -
v_call: TRBV15

cdr3_nt: TGCGCCAGCAGCGGGGGAGTCTACAATGAGCAGTTCTTC
cdr3_aa: CASSGGVYNEQFF
j_call: TRBJ2-1
clone_size: -
d_call: -
v_call: TRBV10-1

cdr3_nt: TGTGCCAGCAGTCCCCTGAGAGGAGCGGGGGGGGGCTACAATGAGCAGTTCTTC
cdr3_aa: CASSPLRGAGGGYNEQFF
j_call: TRBJ2-1
clone_size: -
d_call: TRBD2
v_call: TRBV27

cdr3_nt: TGTGCCAGCAGCTTAGGAGTAGCGGACTTTCAAGAGACCCAGTACTTC
cdr3_aa: CASSLGVADFQETQYF
j_call: TRBJ2-5
clone_size: once
d_call: -
v_call: TRBV7-6

cdr3_nt: TGTGCCAGCAGCTTAGCCCCCGGGACAGGGAATTGGAAAGGAAACACCATATATTTT
cdr3_aa: CASSLAPGTGNWKGNTIYF
j_call: TRBJ1-3
clone_size: -
d_call: TRBD1
v_call: TRBV7-9

cdr3_nt: TGTGCCAGCAGTTTAGCGGTTTATAGCAATCAGCCCCAGCATTTT
cdr3_aa: CASSLAVYSNQPQHF
j_call: TRBJ1-5
clone_size: -
d_call: -
v_call: TRBV28

cdr3_nt: TGTGCCAGCAGCTTAGGGGCGGGGACTGAAGCTTTCTTT
cdr3_aa: CASSLGAGTEAFF
j_call: TRBJ1-1
clone_size: -
d_call: -
v_call: TRBV7-8

cdr3_nt: TGTGCCAGCAGCTCAATATCTAATGGGGCCAACGTCCTGACTTTC
cdr3_aa: CASSSISNGANVLTF
j_call: TRBJ2-6
clone_size: -
d_call: -
v_call: TRBV5-4

cdr3_nt: TGTGCCAGCAGTGGCTCCCCCGGACAGGGGGCAGGATATGGCTACACCTTC
cdr3_aa: CASSGSPGQGAGYGYTF
j_call: TRBJ1-2
clone_size: -
d_call: TRBD1
v_call: TRBV2

cdr3_nt: TGTGCCAGTAGTATTCAGAGAGGCAACACTGAAGCTTTCTTT
cdr3_aa: CASSIQRGNTEAFF
j_call: TRBJ1-1
clone_size: -
d_call: -
v_call: TRBV19

cdr3_nt: TGTGCCAGCAGTCCCACCACACCGGGACTAGCGGGGGGTAGCACAGATACGCAGTATTTT
cdr3_aa: CASSPTTPGLAGGSTDTQYF
j_call: TRBJ2-3
clone_size: -
d_call: TRBD2
v_call: TRBV28

cdr3_nt: TGTGCCAGCAGCTTGGGACAGGGGGATATCTATGGCTACACCTTC
cdr3_aa: CASSLGQGDIYGYTF
j_call: TRBJ1-2
clone_size: -
d_call: TRBD1
v_call: TRBV7-9

cdr3_nt: TGCGCCAGCAGCTTTCGACTAGCGGTGAGCACAGATACGCAGTATTTT
cdr3_aa: CASSFRLAVSTDTQYF
j_call: TRBJ2-3
clone_size: -
d_call: TRBD2
v_call: TRBV5-1

cdr3_nt: TGCGCCAGCAGCTTGGATGGACAGACGTACTTC
cdr3_aa: CASSLDGQTYF
j_call: TRBJ2-7
clone_size: -
d_call: -
v_call: TRBV5-1

cdr3_nt: TGTGCCAGCAGTTCCAAGGGGGAGACCCAGTACTTC
cdr3_aa: CASSSKGETQYF
j_call: TRBJ2-5
clone_size: -
d_call: -
v_call: TRBV6-5

cdr3_nt: TGTGCCAGCAGCCCCCCCGGGGGGGCCGCCTACAATGAGCAGTTCTTC
cdr3_aa: CASSPPGGAAYNEQFF
j_call: TRBJ2-1
clone_size: -
d_call: TRBD2
v_call: TRBV5-4

cdr3_nt: TGCGCCAGCAGCTTGGTTTTGCGGGGGAATCCCGGGGAGCTGTTTTTT
cdr3_aa: CASSLVLRGNPGELFF
j_call: TRBJ2-2
clone_size: -
d_call: TRBD2
v_call: TRBV5-1

cdr3_nt: TGTGCCAGCAGCCTTACAGGAAACACTGAAGCTTTCTTT
cdr3_aa: CASSLTGNTEAFF
j_call: TRBJ1-1
clone_size: once
d_call: -
v_call: TRBV7-6

cdr3_nt: TGTGCCAGCAGCCCAGGAGGGGGCTCTGGGTGGAACACTGAAGCTTTCTTT
cdr3_aa: CASSPGGGSGWNTEAFF
j_call: TRBJ1-1
clone_size: once
d_call: TRBD1
v_call: TRBV7-6

cdr3_nt: TGTGCCAGCAGCCCGGGTCGTGGGAGCTCAAGAGATACGCAGTATTTT
cdr3_aa: CASSPGRGSSRDTQYF
j_call: TRBJ2-3
clone_size: -
d_call: -
v_call: TRBV5-6

cdr3_nt: TGTGCCATCAGTGAAAGGGGGACGGGGAACTATGGCTACACCTTC
cdr3_aa: CAISERGTGNYGYTF
j_call: TRBJ1-2
clone_size: -
d_call: -
v_call: TRBV10-3

cdr3_nt: TGTGCCAGCAGGGAATTGAGGACTAACTATGGCTACACCTTC
cdr3_aa: CASRELRTNYGYTF
j_call: TRBJ1-2
clone_size: once
d_call: -
v_call: TRBV6-5

cdr3_nt: TGCGCCAGCAGCTCGGCCCGGGGCTCTGGAAACACCATATATTTT
cdr3_aa: CASSSARGSGNTIYF
j_call: TRBJ1-3
clone_size: -
d_call: -
v_call: TRBV5-1

cdr3_nt: TGTGCCAGTAGTTCCCGGGACAGCTTACAGACCCAGTACTTC
cdr3_aa: CASSSRDSLQTQYF
j_call: TRBJ2-5
clone_size: -
d_call: TRBD1
v_call: TRBV19

cdr3_nt: TGTGCCAGCCGTTCCCCGGGACAGGGTTTGAATGAGCAGTTCTTC
cdr3_aa: CASRSPGQGLNEQFF
j_call: TRBJ2-1
clone_size: -
d_call: TRBD1
v_call: TRBV27

cdr3_nt: TGTGCCAGCAGCCCTCAGGGGGCAAACACCGGGGAGCTGTTTTTT
cdr3_aa: CASSPQGANTGELFF
j_call: TRBJ2-2
clone_size: -
d_call: TRBD1
v_call: TRBV7-2

cdr3_nt: TGTGCCAGCAGCCAAGGGACTAGTTTTCTCGGGGAGCTGTTTTTT
cdr3_aa: CASSQGTSFLGELFF
j_call: TRBJ2-2
clone_size: -
d_call: TRBD2
v_call: TRBV5-4

cdr3_nt: TGTGCCAGTAGTATCCCAGGATTAGGGGTGTATACGCAGTATTTT
cdr3_aa: CASSIPGLGVYTQYF
j_call: TRBJ2-3
clone_size: -
d_call: -
v_call: TRBV19

cdr3_nt: TGTGCCAGCACCCCTCTTACAGGGCAAAATTCACCCCTCCACTTT
cdr3_aa: CASTPLTGQNSPLHF
j_call: TRBJ1-6
clone_size: -
d_call: -
v_call: TRBV27

cdr3_nt: TGTGCCAGCGGGGGACTAGCGGGGGGCACAGATACGCAGTATTTT
cdr3_aa: CASGGLAGGTDTQYF
j_call: TRBJ2-3
clone_size: -
d_call: TRBD2
v_call: TRBV2

cdr3_nt: TGTGCCAGCAGTCCGGACAGGGGCTTTGAAAAACTGTTTTTT
cdr3_aa: CASSPDRGFEKLFF
j_call: TRBJ1-4
clone_size: -
d_call: TRBD1
v_call: TRBV6-5

cdr3_nt: TGTGCCAGCAGTCCCGACAGGGGGTATGGCTACACCTTC
cdr3_aa: CASSPDRGYGYTF
j_call: TRBJ1-2
clone_size: once
d_call: TRBD1
v_call: TRBV6-5

cdr3_nt: TGTGCCAGCAGTGATGAGGTTAGCACAGATACGCAGTATTTT
cdr3_aa: CASSDEVSTDTQYF
j_call: TRBJ2-3
clone_size: -
d_call: -
v_call: TRBV6-1

cdr3_nt: TGCAGCGCCACGACAGGGACGGGCACTGAAGCTTTCTTT
cdr3_aa: CSATTGTGTEAFF
j_call: TRBJ1-1
clone_size: -
d_call: TRBD1
v_call: TRBV29-1

cdr3_nt: TGTGCCAGCAGGGGGCCCGGGGGGGCCTTAGATACGCAGTATTTT
cdr3_aa: CASRGPGGALDTQYF
j_call: TRBJ2-3
clone_size: -
d_call: TRBD2
v_call: TRBV7-8

cdr3_nt: TGTGCCAGCAGTAGCCGGGATAGCAATCAGCCCCAGCATTTT
cdr3_aa: CASSSRDSNQPQHF
j_call: TRBJ1-5
clone_size: once
d_call: -
v_call: TRBV6-1

cdr3_nt: TGCGCCAGCAGTCGGGGAGGGGGCTACAATGAGCAGTTCTTC
cdr3_aa: CASSRGGGYNEQFF
j_call: TRBJ2-1
clone_size: few
d_call: -
v_call: TRBV10-1

cdr3_nt: TGCGCCAGCAGCCAATTTCCGGGAGCAGATACGCAGTATTTT
cdr3_aa: CASSQFPGADTQYF
j_call: TRBJ2-3
clone_size: once
d_call: -
v_call: TRBV4-1

cdr3_nt: TGTGCCAGCAGCTTAGTCGTATCTGAGCAGTTCTTC
cdr3_aa: CASSLVVSEQFF
j_call: TRBJ2-1
clone_size: -
d_call: -
v_call: TRBV11-2

cdr3_nt: TGTGCCAGCTCACCTCAGGATGCAGATACGCAGTATTTT
cdr3_aa: CASSPQDADTQYF
j_call: TRBJ2-3
clone_size: -
d_call: -
v_call: TRBV18

cdr3_nt: TGTGCCAGCAGTTACTCGAGCTCCAGGATTACTGAAGCTTTCTTT
cdr3_aa: CASSYSSSRITEAFF
j_call: TRBJ1-1
clone_size: -
d_call: -
v_call: TRBV6-5

cdr3_nt: TGTGCCAGCAGCTCCAGGGGAGCTAACTATGGCTACACCTTC
cdr3_aa: CASSSRGANYGYTF
j_call: TRBJ1-2
clone_size: -
d_call: -
v_call: TRBV11-2